This T cell receptor beta chain was obtained from a study of identical twins. TCRdb reprocessed the 5' RACE reads via MiXCR and lists one record per CDR3 protein. The data contain under 900,000 distinct CDR3 sequences, over 15% of them singletons. The same sample was also studied in work on T cells expressing NK-cell markers. That source adds: Anti-gamma-delta TCR antibody use in several experiments restricted sorting to alpha-beta TCR T cells.

The sequence was obtained from a woman aged 18-30 years in good health. Specimen: PBMCs.

CDR3 nucleotide sequence: TGTGCCAGCAGTGAATCGGCAACAATGAACACCGGGGAGCTGTTTTTT. Protein sequence: CASSESATMNTGELFF. V is TRBV25-1 and J is TRBJ2-2; D remains unclear. This CDR3 region has 16 residues. V gave up 1 base and J gave up 1 base, with 10 bases separating them. CDR1 is MGHDK, CDR2 SYGVNS, per germline. Full variable domain (remainder filled in from reference TRBV25-1 and TRBJ2-2): EADIYQTPRYLVIGTGKKITLECSQTMGHDKMYWYQQDPGMELHLIHYSYGVNSTEKGDLSSESTVSRIRTEHFPLTLESARPSHTSQYLCASSESATMNTGELFFGEGSRLTVL.